A single sample is the source of the 29 T cell receptor beta chains below, sequenced in a study of cytomegalovirus exposure and HLA in healthy donors. The study ran its PCR with 60 Vbeta and 13 Jbeta primers. Data came from immunoSEQ multiplex PCR; TCRdb stores just in-frame clones and leaves some out. Seen here are more than 85,000 clones, approximately 70% observed once, and the top ten hold about 5%. Sequencing was carried out using PBMCs. The receptors were gathered from a woman aged 70 to 79 in good health and CMV-seropositive.

This clone was observed once. CDR3 DNA: TGTGCCAGCAGCGTTGGGACAGGGTCTAATGAAAAACTGTTTTTT. As protein: CASSVGTGSNEKLFF. This sequence joins TRBV7-9 and TRBJ1-4; 9 bases map to TRBD1. There are 15 residues in the CDR3. CDR1 and CDR2 from the germline V gene are SEHNR and FQNEAQ (reference sequence). J was trimmed by 3 bases and V by 5 bases; bases with no gene match: 4. Drawing the rest from reference TRBV7-9 and TRBJ1-4, the complete variable domain is DTGVSQNPRHKITKRGQNVTFRCDPISEHNRLYWYRQTLGQGPEFLTYFQNEAQLEKSRLLSDRFSAERPKGSFSTLEIQRTEQGDSAMYLCASSVGTGSNEKLFFGSGTQLSVL.

CDR3 coding DNA: TGTGCCTGGAGAAACCCTAGCGGGGGGTTCCAAGAGACCCAGTACTTC. This sequence encodes CAWRNPSGGFQETQYF. The V gene is TRBV30, the J gene TRBJ2-5; 11 bases match TRBD2. J gave up 1 base and V 3 bases, and 7 bases lay outside the gene matches. Germline CDR1 and CDR2: GTSNPN and SVGIG (reference sequence). The CDR3 length is 16 residues. The full variable domain, with the rest looked up from reference TRBV30 and TRBJ2-5, is SQTIHQWPATLVQPVGSPLSLECTVEGTSNPNLYWYRQAAGRGLQLLFYSVGIGQISSEVPQNLSASRPQDRQFILSSKKLLLSDSGFYLCAWRNPSGGFQETQYFGPGTRLLVL.

The rearrangement uses TRBV7-2 and TRBJ2-5, with D possibly TRBD2 on 5 matching bases. V was cut by 5 bases and J by 5 bases, with 24 bases left in between. Germline V CDR1 and CDR2: SGHTA, FQGNSA. This CDR3 contains 17 residues. This CDR3 is CASSPQSLGLARETQYF. CDR3 bases: TGTGCCAGCAGCCCCCAAAGTCTAGGTCTAGCAAGGGAGACCCAGTACTTC.

J is TRBJ1-1 and V is TRBV29-1; D possibly corresponds to TRBD1 (5 bases). The germline gives CDR1 SQVTM, CDR2 ANQGSEA. This CDR3 has 13 residues. V lost 4 bases to trimming and J lost 0 bases, with 9 bases between them. CDR3 in DNA: TGCAGCGTTGGTACAGGACTGAACACTGAAGCTTTCTTT. As protein: CSVGTGLNTEAFF. The full variable domain, in which reference TRBV29-1 and TRBJ1-1 provide the parts outside the CDR3, is SAVISQKPSRDICQRGTSLTIQCQVDSQVTMMFWYRQQPGQSLTLIATANQGSEATYESGFVIDKFPISRPNLTFSTLTVSNMSPEDSSIYLCSVGTGLNTEAFFGQGTRLTVV.

V is TRBV29-1 and J is TRBJ2-2; 7 nucleotides match TRBD2. This CDR3 has 13 residues. Per the germline V gene, CDR1 is SQVTM and CDR2 is ANQGSEA. The CDR3 DNA is TGCGCAATCCGGGGGGTAGAGACCGGGGAGCTGTTTTTT. It encodes CAIRGVETGELFF.

The chain uses TRBV19 and TRBJ2-3, with a tentative D call TRBD1 (7 bases). V lost 2 bases to trimming and J lost 3 bases, with 18 bases between them. Germline values: CDR1 LNHDA, CDR2 SQIVND (reference sequence). The CDR3 has 17 amino acids. DNA for the CDR3: TGTGCCAGTAGTATATCGGCGGGACAGATCTCAACAGATACGCAGTATTTT. It encodes CASSISAGQISTDTQYF.

This chain links TRBV7-2 with TRBJ2-7, with a possible D match to TRBD2 (5 bases). CDR3 length equals 16 residues. Germline V gene data show CDR1 as SGHTA and CDR2 as FQGNSA. Deletions cut 1 base from V and 0 bases from J, with 13 bases between. In DNA, the CDR3 is TGTGCCAGCAGCTTAGGGGCGAGGGCAGGCTCCTACGAGCAGTACTTC. Translation: CASSLGARAGSYEQYF.

V gene TRBV29-1 combines with J gene TRBJ1-6; a weak D match, TRBD1 (6 bases). The CDR3 loop spans 13 amino acids. The germline V gene has CDR1 SQVTM and CDR2 ANQGSEA. V was pared by 6 bases and J by 9 bases, with 15 bases between. CDR3 sequence reads: CSVRDTYGSPLHF. CDR3 nucleotide sequence: TGCAGCGTCCGGGACACCTATGGTTCACCCCTCCACTTT.

The genes are TRBV14 and TRBJ1-1; D possibly corresponds to TRBD1 (5 bases). With 2 bases removed from V and 11 bases from J, the gap between germline ends came to 15 bases. The germline V gene encodes CDR1 SGHDN and CDR2 FVKESK. CDR3 length: 13 residues. In DNA, the CDR3 is TGTGCCAGCAGCCAACTGGCCAGGGAAGTTGCTTTCTTT. This translates into CASSQLAREVAFF.

The CDR3 sequence is CASRVAGRNQPQHF. The CDR3 DNA is TGTGCCAGCAGGGTGGCAGGCCGCAATCAGCCCCAGCATTTT. The chain has TRBV27 and TRBJ1-5; D remains unclear. The germline CDR1 and CDR2 sequences are MNHEY and SMNVEV (reference sequence). Trimming left V 6 bases short and J 2 bases short, with 11 bases between. The CDR3 consists of 14 residues.

V gene TRBV5-3 combines with J gene TRBJ1-1; D gene unclear. TRBV5-3 is placed among ORFs of uncertain function. Trimming removed 0 bases at V and 2 bases at J, with 11 bases between. The CDR3 contains 15 residues. The CDR3 region is CARSLAGEINTEAFF. CDR3 in DNA: TGTGCCAGAAGCTTGGCCGGTGAGATTAACACTGAAGCTTTCTTT.

The sample holds a few counts of this clone. J is TRBJ2-1 and V is TRBV19, with 8 bases that match TRBD2. There are 15 residues in the CDR3. V gave up 2 bases and J gave up 7 bases; unmatched junction bases: 7. The germline gives CDR1 LNHDA, CDR2 SQIVND (reference sequence). CDR3 bases: TGTGCCAGTAGTATATCGGGACTAGTAGTAAATGAGCAGTTCTTC. Protein: CASSISGLVVNEQFF.

The sample holds a few counts of this clone. V usage is TRBV6-1 and J usage is TRBJ1-5, with TRBD1 identical over 8 bases. Unmatched junction bases numbered 10, after V lost 6 bases and J lost 9 bases. The germline gives CDR1 MNHNS, CDR2 SASEGT. This CDR3 contains 14 residues. The CDR3 is CASRTGEVIRPQHF. The CDR3 DNA reads TGTGCCAGCAGGACAGGGGAAGTCATCCGGCCCCAGCATTTT.

This chain joins TRBV7-2 and TRBJ2-3; D may be TRBD2 (5 bases). Trimming removed 6 bases from V and 3 bases from J, with 13 bases in between. This CDR3 region has 14 residues. Germline-derived CDR1 and CDR2 are SGHTA and FQGNSA. The CDR3 DNA reads as TGTGCCAGCAGGACTCTAGCAGCTACAGATACGCAGTATTTT. Residues: CASRTLAATDTQYF.

V gene TRBV5-1 combines with J gene TRBJ1-6; perhaps TRBD1 as D (5 bases). This CDR3 comprises 13 residues. V lost 7 bases to trimming and J lost 7 bases, with 12 bases between them. CDR1 is SGHRS and CDR2 is YFSETQ in the germline V gene. The CDR3 loop is CASQETENSPLHF. For the CDR3, the DNA is TGCGCCAGCCAAGAGACAGAAAATTCACCCCTCCACTTT.

J is TRBJ1-3 and V is TRBV11-2, with D possibly matching TRBD1 (6 bases). Germline V lookup: CDR1 SGHAT, CDR2 FQNNGV. V lost 6 bases, J lost 4 bases, and 13 bases lay in between. The CDR3 is 14 residues long. The chain's CDR3 is CASRTGQKGNTIYF. In DNA, the CDR3 is TGTGCCAGCAGAACCGGACAGAAAGGAAACACCATATATTTT.

V usage is TRBV4-1 and J usage is TRBJ1-2, with a possible D match to TRBD1 (5 bases). The CDR3 has 17 residues. Germline CDR1 MGHRA, CDR2 YSYEKL. Trimming shortened V by 0 bases and J by 6 bases, and 20 bases separated the two germline ends. Here the CDR3 reads CASSQESVRQGTDGYTF. The DNA of the CDR3 is TGCGCCAGCAGCCAAGAAAGCGTAAGGCAGGGAACGGATGGCTACACCTTC.

The V and J genes are TRBV7-9 and TRBJ1-2, with D hard to call. Trimming left V 1 base short and J 2 bases short, with 5 bases between. The CDR3 extends over 13 amino acids. Germline CDR1 is SEHNR and CDR2 is FQNEAQ (reference sequence). DNA of the CDR3: TGTGCCAGCAGCTTAGGCCTAAACTATGGCTACACCTTC. Its translation is CASSLGLNYGYTF.

The chain has TRBV14 and TRBJ2-7, with 11 bases identical to TRBD2. The CDR3 covers 16 residues. Trimming removed 4 bases from V and 2 bases from J; junction bases left unmatched: 7. Germline lookup yields CDR1 SGHDN and CDR2 FVKESK. The CDR3 loop is CASSPSGTSGTYEQYF. The CDR3 DNA follows: TGTGCCAGCAGCCCATCCGGGACTAGCGGTACCTACGAGCAGTACTTC.

V gene TRBV7-9 combines with J gene TRBJ1-1; D is unresolved. The CDR3 is 14 amino acids. Trimming removed 1 base from V and 0 bases from J, with 6 bases in between. CDR1 is SEHNR and CDR2 is FQNEAQ in the germline V gene (reference sequence). The CDR3 DNA sequence: TGTGCCAGCAGCTTAGGACACTTGAACACTGAAGCTTTCTTT. It encodes CASSLGHLNTEAFF. The whole variable domain, filled in from reference TRBV7-9 and TRBJ1-1, reads DTGVSQNPRHKITKRGQNVTFRCDPISEHNRLYWYRQTLGQGPEFLTYFQNEAQLEKSRLLSDRFSAERPKGSFSTLEIQRTEQGDSAMYLCASSLGHLNTEAFFGQGTRLTVV.

The rearrangement joins TRBV6-1 to TRBJ1-5; weak D call: TRBD1 (5 bases). The germline gives CDR1 MNHNS, CDR2 SASEGT. V gave up 5 bases and J gave up 1 base, with 12 bases separating them. This CDR3 region has 15 residues. CDR3: CASSQGFYSNQPQHF. The CDR3 bases are TGTGCCAGCAGTCAGGGCTTTTACAGCAATCAGCCCCAGCATTTT.

The V gene is TRBV29-1, the J gene TRBJ2-5; TRBD1 aligns across 7 bases. Germline CDR1 SQVTM, CDR2 ANQGSEA. This CDR3 is 14 amino acids long. Losses at the gene ends were 6 bases for V and 3 bases for J; bases not matched to a gene: 10. The DNA for the CDR3 is TGCAGCGTCCAGATAGGGGGCCCCAAAGAGACCCAGTACTTC. Translation gives CSVQIGGPKETQYF.

J is TRBJ2-5 and V is TRBV6-6; 9 bases line up with TRBD2. V lost 8 bases and J lost 5; bases outside the gene matches: 9. The CDR3 is made up of 14 amino acids. Germline CDR1 MNHNY, CDR2 SVGAGI (reference sequence). In DNA, the CDR3 is TGTGCCAGCGAAGGCGGGGGGGCCGGGGAGACCCAGTACTTC. Encoded protein: CASEGGGAGETQYF.

This clone occurred once. The rearrangement links TRBV19 to TRBJ1-2; D is uncertain. This CDR3 has 13 residues. V shed 1 base and J shed 7 bases, with 10 bases lying between them. Germline V gene lookup returns CDR1 LNHDA and CDR2 SQIVND (reference sequence). Here the CDR3 DNA reads TGTGCCAGTAGTATAGGGCAGGCACTTGGCTACACCTTC. It yields the protein CASSIGQALGYTF.

The genes are TRBV5-4 and TRBJ1-5, with D perhaps TRBD1 (6 bases). The CDR3 loop spans 16 amino acids. The V end lost 5 bases, the J end lost 3 bases, and 18 bases lay between the germline ends. Germline V lookup: CDR1 SGHNT, CDR2 YYREEE (reference sequence). Here the CDR3 reads CASRGAFWSSNQPQHF. CDR3 DNA: TGTGCCAGCAGGGGGGCCTTTTGGAGTTCCAATCAGCCCCAGCATTTT.

The chain links TRBV5-1 to TRBJ1-1, with 10 nucleotides matching TRBD1. CDR3 length equals 15 residues. The germline V gene has CDR1 SGHRS and CDR2 YFSETQ. V was pared by 2 bases and J by 6 bases, with 7 bases of the junction left unmatched. Here the CDR3 DNA reads TGCGCCAGCAGCTTCCTGACAGGGGGCGCGTCTGAAGCTTTCTTT. Translating it yields CASSFLTGGASEAFF.

This clone came up once. The chain joins TRBV13 to TRBJ2-3; 8 nucleotides match TRBD2. The CDR3 extends over 15 amino acids. The J segment lost 0 bases and the V segment lost 3 bases, leaving 2 bases of the junction unmatched. The V gene's germline CDR1 is PRHDT and CDR2 FYEKMQ (reference sequence). The CDR3 nucleotides read TGTGCCAGCAGCTTCGGGGGGGGGAGCACAGATACGCAGTATTTT. Its protein product is CASSFGGGSTDTQYF.

The chain uses TRBV10-1 and TRBJ2-3; 8 bases align to TRBD2. Germline assignment: CDR1 WNHNN and CDR2 SYGVQD (reference sequence). The CDR3 length is 16 residues. Trimming cost V 4 bases and J 2 bases; bases outside gene matches: 8. The CDR3 coding sequence is TGCGCCAGCAGTGGGGAAAGCGGGGGATACACAGATACGCAGTATTTT. Its translation: CASSGESGGYTDTQYF.

The chain employs TRBV4-1 and TRBJ1-4; 7 bases are shared with TRBD1. In germline, CDR1 is MGHRA, CDR2 YSYEKL. J lost 4 bases, V lost 4 bases, and 6 bases had no gene match. CDR3 length equals 15 residues. Written as DNA, the CDR3 is TGCGCCAGCAGCCTCCCGGGACAGAATAATGAAAAACTGTTTTTT. It encodes CASSLPGQNNEKLFF.